The 25 T cell receptor beta chains given below trace back to one sample, sequenced in a study of blood T cell repertoires in COVID-19. Sequencing was performed with immunoSEQ multiplex PCR; in TCRdb, only in-frame clones are kept and a portion is missing. The data show about 160,000 clones, with 80% to 90% seen just once and about 3.9% held by the top ten. What was sequenced was peripheral blood. The receptor source for this set is a woman aged 55 to 70 who had recovered from COVID-19.

The V and J genes are TRBV18 and TRBJ2-3, with 8 positions matching TRBD1. With 3 bases clipped from V and 1 base from J, the junction kept 0 bases outside the gene matches. The CDR3 covers 14 residues. Germline V gives CDR1 KGHSH, CDR2 LQKENI. The CDR3 coding sequence is TGTGCCAGCTCACCGGACAGGGGCACAGATACGCAGTATTTT. Protein product: CASSPDRGTDTQYF.

In the case of this clone: Different DNA sequences within this sample yield the same CDR3. The chain couples TRBV4-3 to TRBJ1-1; 8 bases map to TRBD1. The V gene's germline CDR1 is LGHNA and CDR2 YSLEER. V was clipped by 2 bases and J by 3 bases; unmatched bases: 2. The CDR3 has 14 residues. CDR3 sequence (DNA): TGCGCCAGCAGCCAACAGACAGGGGACACTGAAGCTTTCTTT. Amino acid sequence: CASSQQTGDTEAFF.

In its sample, this clone was seen once. The V and J genes are TRBV7-3 and TRBJ2-3; 7 bases map to TRBD1. The CDR3 length is 18 residues. The V and J ends lost 0 bases and 1 base, in that order; junction bases with no gene match: 10. Per germline, CDR1 SGHTA and CDR2 FQGTGA. The CDR3 DNA sequence: TGTGCCAGCAGCTTAACATCACAGGGGCTTCTTGGCACAGATACGCAGTATTTT. This codes for CASSLTSQGLLGTDTQYF.

V usage is TRBV5-3 and J usage is TRBJ2-1, with D uncertain. TRBV5-3 is labeled an ORF, and its function is uncertain. There are 15 residues in the CDR3. Trimming removed 2 bases at V and 2 bases at J, with 11 bases between. The CDR3 spells CARSLAAVTYNEQFF. The CDR3 DNA follows: TGTGCCAGAAGCTTAGCTGCCGTAACCTACAATGAGCAGTTCTTC.

This sequence joins TRBV19 and TRBJ2-1, with 9 positions matching TRBD1. The CDR3 is made up of 15 amino acids. Losses at the gene ends were 7 bases for V and 2 bases for J; bases not matched to a gene: 6. Germline V gives CDR1 LNHDA, CDR2 SQIVND (reference sequence). The CDR3 protein is CASTIGTGTYNEQFF. In DNA, the CDR3 is TGTGCCAGTACCATCGGGACAGGGACCTACAATGAGCAGTTCTTC. The full variable domain, completed using reference TRBV19 and TRBJ2-1, is DGGITQSPKYLFRKEGQNVTLSCEQNLNHDAMYWYRQDPGQGLRLIYYSQIVNDFQKGDIAEGYSVSREKKESFPLTVTSAQKNPTAFYLCASTIGTGTYNEQFFGPGTRLTVL.

The V call is TRBV20-1, the J call TRBJ2-5; 11 positions agree with TRBD2. The CDR3 is 15 amino acids. V lost 3 bases and J lost 4; bases outside the gene matches: 7. Germline CDR1 DFQATT, CDR2 SNEGSKA (reference sequence). The CDR3 coding sequence is TGCAGTGCTAGTCACCTAGCGGGGGGTGGAGAGACCCAGTACTTC. Translated, it gives CSASHLAGGGETQYF.

The V and J genes are TRBV5-4 and TRBJ2-5; 8 nucleotides line up with TRBD2. The V segment lost 3 bases and the J segment 3 bases; nucleotides outside the gene matches: 4. The CDR3 extends over 14 amino acids. Germline CDR1 SGHNT, CDR2 YYREEE (reference sequence). The CDR3 coding sequence is TGTGCCAGCAGCTGGGGACTAGAAGAAGAGACCCAGTACTTC. It encodes CASSWGLEEETQYF. Supplemented by reference TRBV5-4 and TRBJ2-5, the full variable domain reads ETGVTQSPTHLIKTRGQQVTLRCSSQSGHNTVSWYQQALGQGPQFIFQYYREEENGRGNFPPRFSGLQFPNYSSELNVNALELDDSALYLCASSWGLEEETQYFGPGTRLLVL.

V is TRBV5-6 and J is TRBJ1-5; a possible D gene is TRBD1 (5 bases). This CDR3 comprises 17 residues. V lost 4 bases, J lost 3 bases, and 20 bases lay in between. The germline CDR1 and CDR2 sequences are SGHDT and YYEEEE. In DNA form, the CDR3 reads TGTGCCAGCAGCACGACAGTTTCGGGAGGGTTCAATCAGCCCCAGCATTTT. Translated, it gives CASSTTVSGGFNQPQHF. Complete variable domain (other parts from reference TRBV5-6 and TRBJ1-5): DAGVTQSPTHLIKTRGQQVTLRCSPKSGHDTVSWYQQALGQGPQFIFQYYEEEERQRGNFPDRFSGHQFPNYSSELNVNALLLGDSALYLCASSTTVSGGFNQPQHFGDGTRLSIL.

This clone was counted only a few times. J is TRBJ1-2 and V is TRBV5-6; TRBD1 matches at 8 bases. J lost 5 bases, V lost 0 bases, and 12 bases had no gene match. Germline-derived CDR1 and CDR2 are SGHDT and YYEEEE. CDR3 size: 17 residues. The CDR3 coding sequence is TGTGCCAGCAGCTTGGATCCCGCCGGACAGGGAGTATATGGCTACACCTTC. Translating gives CASSLDPAGQGVYGYTF.

V is TRBV11-2 and J is TRBJ1-1; D possibly corresponds to TRBD1 (5 bases). In germline, CDR1 is SGHAT, CDR2 FQNNGV. Trimming stripped 2 bases from V and 2 bases from J, with 12 bases between. CDR3 size: 15 residues. Here the CDR3 DNA reads TGTGCCAGCAGCTTATTACAGGATGACAACACTGAAGCTTTCTTT. It yields the protein CASSLLQDDNTEAFF.

The chain employs TRBV5-1 and TRBJ2-3; 7 bases fit TRBD1. Germline trimming cut 4 bases from V and 3 bases from J; bases unmatched to any gene: 8. The CDR3 sequence is 15 residues long. Per the germline V gene, CDR1 is SGHRS and CDR2 is YFSETQ. CDR3 sequence (DNA): TGCGCCAGCAGCGGTATGGCAGGGGGTACAGATACGCAGTATTTT. Protein: CASSGMAGGTDTQYF.

J is TRBJ1-1 and V is TRBV6-1, with 9 bases identical to TRBD1. The CDR3 has 16 amino acids. The trim removed 0 bases at V and 3 bases at J, leaving 5 bases unmatched. Germline V gives CDR1 MNHNS, CDR2 SASEGT. CDR3 loop: CASSEAGQGTYTEAFF. The DNA for the CDR3 is TGTGCCAGCAGTGAAGCGGGACAGGGAACGTACACTGAAGCTTTCTTT.

The CDR3 reads CSVEGLTGETQYF. The CDR3 DNA follows: TGCAGCGTTGAAGGACTCACGGGAGAGACCCAGTACTTC. The rearrangement links TRBV29-1 to TRBJ2-5; no clear D. This CDR3 has 13 amino acids. CDR1 is SQVTM and CDR2 is ANQGSEA in the germline V gene. V lost 1 base, J lost 4 bases, and 10 bases lay in between.

The J gene is TRBJ1-5, the V gene TRBV27; a possible D gene is TRBD1 (5 bases). The CDR3 is 17 amino acids. Germline CDR1 is MNHEY and CDR2 is SMNVEV (reference sequence). Trimming shortened V by 2 bases and J by 3 bases, and 17 bases separated the two germline ends. CDR3 DNA: TGTGCCAGCAGTTTACGAGCGGGACCGACGACCAATCAGCCCCAGCATTTT. Translation gives CASSLRAGPTTNQPQHF.

The CDR3 spells CASSFTGENTEAFF. For the CDR3, the DNA is TGTGCCAGCAGTTTTACAGGCGAGAACACTGAAGCTTTCTTT. The V call is TRBV2, the J call TRBJ1-1; D possibly corresponds to TRBD1 (5 bases). Germline CDR1 is SNHLY and CDR2 is FYNNEI. V lost 5 bases and J 1 base, leaving 11 bases between the germline ends. The CDR3 is 14 amino acids.

V usage is TRBV9 and J usage is TRBJ2-5, with 9 bases matching TRBD2. Per germline, CDR1 SGDLS and CDR2 YYNGEE. This CDR3 region has 16 residues. J was trimmed by 4 bases and V by 0 bases; bases with no gene match: 7. CDR3 amino acids: CASSVGASGVPETQYF. In nucleotides, the CDR3 is TGTGCCAGCAGCGTAGGGGCTAGCGGGGTCCCAGAGACCCAGTACTTC.

The chain carries TRBV25-1 and TRBJ2-7; D perhaps matches TRBD2 (5 bases). V lost 7 bases to trimming and J lost 3 bases, with 16 bases between them. Germline CDR1 MGHDK, CDR2 SYGVNS. The CDR3 runs 14 residues. Written as DNA, the CDR3 is TGTGCCAGCAAAGGCCCCCCACGGGGCTACGAGCAGTACTTC. This encodes CASKGPPRGYEQYF.

In its sample, this clone was seen a few times. This CDR3 reads CASSSRLRRSNTGELFF. CDR3 in DNA: TGTGCCAGCAGCTCTCGCTTGCGCCGCTCGAACACCGGGGAGCTGTTTTTT. The chain has TRBV5-6 and TRBJ2-2; D is unresolved. V was cut by 3 bases and J by 0 bases, with 15 bases left in between. This CDR3 has 17 amino acids. Germline CDR1 is SGHDT and CDR2 is YYEEEE.

The rearrangement uses TRBV5-1 and TRBJ2-5, with D perhaps TRBD2 (5 bases). Germline CDR1 SGHRS, CDR2 YFSETQ. The CDR3 totals 12 residues. The germline V and J ends were trimmed by 2 bases and 9 bases, with 11 bases remaining between them. The CDR3 DNA follows: TGCGCCAGCAGCTTTACTACGGAGGCCCAGTACTTC. Residues: CASSFTTEAQYF.

The V call is TRBV5-3, the J call TRBJ1-6, with D perhaps TRBD1 (6 bases). TRBV5-3 is assigned to the ORF class and has an uncertain function. Trimming removed 4 bases from V and 8 bases from J, with 16 bases in between. The CDR3 extends over 15 amino acids. CDR3 sequence (DNA): TGTGCCAGAAGCAACTACAGGGCCGTCTATTCACCCCTCCACTTT. It yields the protein CARSNYRAVYSPLHF.

The rearrangement uses TRBV5-1 and TRBJ2-7, with 7 bases lining up with TRBD1. The J segment lost 2 bases and the V segment lost 4 bases, leaving 15 bases of the junction unmatched. This CDR3 comprises 17 residues. Germline V gives CDR1 SGHRS, CDR2 YFSETQ. The CDR3: CASSAVRRDRAPYEQYF. The DNA of the CDR3 is TGCGCCAGCAGCGCAGTTCGCCGAGACAGGGCCCCCTACGAGCAGTACTTC.

The rearrangement uses TRBV9 and TRBJ1-4; D is unclear. CDR3 length: 15 amino acids. Per the germline V gene, CDR1 is SGDLS and CDR2 is YYNGEE. The V and J ends lost 0 bases and 0 bases respectively, with 6 bases between them. CDR3 sequence: CASSVGPATNEKLFF. Here the CDR3 DNA reads TGTGCCAGCAGCGTAGGGCCCGCAACTAATGAAAAACTGTTTTTT.

This sequence joins TRBV5-1 and TRBJ1-5; TRBD1 is a possible D gene (6 bases). Germline CDR1 SGHRS, CDR2 YFSETQ. Trimming took 0 bases from V and 2 from J, leaving 12 bases between them. This CDR3 contains 16 residues. The CDR3: CASSLESGAGNQPQHF. Here the CDR3 DNA reads TGCGCCAGCAGCTTGGAGTCAGGGGCGGGCAATCAGCCCCAGCATTTT.

V usage is TRBV9 and J usage is TRBJ2-1; no definite D call. This CDR3 comprises 14 residues. V lost 4 bases, J lost 5 bases, and 13 bases lay in between. The germline gives CDR1 SGDLS, CDR2 YYNGEE. For the CDR3, the DNA is TGTGCCAGCAGCCCTTTAGACTGGAACAATGAGCAGTTCTTC. Translating it yields CASSPLDWNNEQFF.

V usage is TRBV6-5 and J usage is TRBJ2-6; no reliable D call. V was pared by 7 bases and J by 0 bases, with 7 bases between. The CDR3 contains 14 residues. The germline gives CDR1 MNHEY, CDR2 SVGAGI. The CDR3: CASNTNSGANVLTF. The DNA for the CDR3 is TGTGCCAGCAATACAAACTCTGGGGCCAACGTCCTGACTTTC.